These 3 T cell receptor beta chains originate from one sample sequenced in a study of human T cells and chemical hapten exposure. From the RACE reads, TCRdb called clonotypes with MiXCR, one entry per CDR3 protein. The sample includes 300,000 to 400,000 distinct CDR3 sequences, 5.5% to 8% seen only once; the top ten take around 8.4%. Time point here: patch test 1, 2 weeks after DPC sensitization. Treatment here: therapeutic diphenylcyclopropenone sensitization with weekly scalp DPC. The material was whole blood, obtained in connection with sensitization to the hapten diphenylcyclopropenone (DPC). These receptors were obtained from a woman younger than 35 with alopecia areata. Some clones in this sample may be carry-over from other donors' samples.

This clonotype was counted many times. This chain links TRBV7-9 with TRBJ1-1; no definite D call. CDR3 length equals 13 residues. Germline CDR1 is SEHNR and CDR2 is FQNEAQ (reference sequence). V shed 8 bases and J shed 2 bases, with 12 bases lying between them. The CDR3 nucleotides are TGTGCCAGCTCTATGGGTCAAAACACTGAAGCTTTCTTT. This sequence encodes CASSMGQNTEAFF. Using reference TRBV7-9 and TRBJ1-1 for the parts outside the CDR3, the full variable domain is DTGVSQNPRHKITKRGQNVTFRCDPISEHNRLYWYRQTLGQGPEFLTYFQNEAQLEKSRLLSDRFSAERPKGSFSTLEIQRTEQGDSAMYLCASSMGQNTEAFFGQGTRLTVV.

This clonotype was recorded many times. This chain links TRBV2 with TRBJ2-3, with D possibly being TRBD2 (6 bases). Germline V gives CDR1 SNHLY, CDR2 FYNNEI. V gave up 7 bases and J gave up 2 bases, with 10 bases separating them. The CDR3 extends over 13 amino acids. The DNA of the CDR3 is TGTGCCAGCAAATGGGACTCCACAGATACGCAGTATTTT. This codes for CASKWDSTDTQYF.

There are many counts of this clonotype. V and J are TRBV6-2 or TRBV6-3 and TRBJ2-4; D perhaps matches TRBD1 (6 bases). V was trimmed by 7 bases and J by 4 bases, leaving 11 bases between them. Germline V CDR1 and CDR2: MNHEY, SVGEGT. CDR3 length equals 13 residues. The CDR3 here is CASNQQGKNIQYF. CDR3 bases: TGTGCCAGCAATCAGCAGGGGAAAAACATTCAGTACTTC.